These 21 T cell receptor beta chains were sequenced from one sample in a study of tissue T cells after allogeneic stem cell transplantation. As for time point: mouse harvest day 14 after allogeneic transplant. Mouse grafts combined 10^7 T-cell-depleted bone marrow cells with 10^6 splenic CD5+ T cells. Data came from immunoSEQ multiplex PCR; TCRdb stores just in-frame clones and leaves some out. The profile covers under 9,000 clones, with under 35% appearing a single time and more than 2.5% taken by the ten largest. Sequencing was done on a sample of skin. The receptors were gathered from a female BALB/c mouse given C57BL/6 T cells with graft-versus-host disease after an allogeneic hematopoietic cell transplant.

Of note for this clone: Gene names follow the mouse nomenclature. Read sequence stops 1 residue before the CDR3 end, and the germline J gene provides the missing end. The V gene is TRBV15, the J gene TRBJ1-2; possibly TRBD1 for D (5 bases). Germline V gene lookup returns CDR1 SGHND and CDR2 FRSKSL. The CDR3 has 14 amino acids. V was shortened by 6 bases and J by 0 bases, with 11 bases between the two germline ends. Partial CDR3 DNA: TGTGCCAGCAGCCCCCGGACAACAAACTCCGACTACACC. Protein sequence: CASSPRTTNSDYT. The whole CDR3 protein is CASSPRTTNSDYTF.

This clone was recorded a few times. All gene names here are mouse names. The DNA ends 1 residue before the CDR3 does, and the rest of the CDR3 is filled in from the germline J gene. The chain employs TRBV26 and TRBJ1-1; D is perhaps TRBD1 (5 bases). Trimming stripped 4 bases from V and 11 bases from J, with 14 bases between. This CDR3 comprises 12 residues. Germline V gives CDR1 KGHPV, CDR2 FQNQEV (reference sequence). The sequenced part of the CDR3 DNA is TGTGCCAGCAGTCAAGACAGCCCCAGGGTCTTC. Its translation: CASSQDSPRVF. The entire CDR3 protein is CASSQDSPRVFF.

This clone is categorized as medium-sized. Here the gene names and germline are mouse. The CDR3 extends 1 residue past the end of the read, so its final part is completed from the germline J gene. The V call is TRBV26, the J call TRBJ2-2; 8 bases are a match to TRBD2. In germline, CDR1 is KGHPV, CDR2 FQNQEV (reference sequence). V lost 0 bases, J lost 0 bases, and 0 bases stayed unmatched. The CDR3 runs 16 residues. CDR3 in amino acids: CASSLSWGANTGQLYF. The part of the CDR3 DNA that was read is TGTGCCAGCAGTCTGTCCTGGGGGGCAAACACCGGGCAGCTCTAC. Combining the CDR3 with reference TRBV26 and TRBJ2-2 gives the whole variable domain NSKVIQTPRYLVKGQGQKAKMRCIPEKGHPVVFWYQQNKNNEFKFLINFQNQEVLQQIDMTEKRFSAECPSNSPCSLEIQSSEAGDSALYLCASSLSWGANTGQLYFGEGSKLTVL.

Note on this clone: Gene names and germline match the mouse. CDR3 protein: CASSLGWVGNTLYF. CDR3 DNA, as far as it was read: TGTGCCAGCAGCTTAGGCTGGGTTGGAAATACGCTCTAT. This chain connects TRBV3 to TRBJ1-3, with unresolved D. The CDR3 end falls 1 residue outside the read, so it is completed with the germline J gene. Germline CDR1 reads SNHLY; CDR2 reads FYNGKV (reference sequence). The CDR3 totals 14 residues. Trimming left V 1 base short and J 3 bases short, with 7 bases between.

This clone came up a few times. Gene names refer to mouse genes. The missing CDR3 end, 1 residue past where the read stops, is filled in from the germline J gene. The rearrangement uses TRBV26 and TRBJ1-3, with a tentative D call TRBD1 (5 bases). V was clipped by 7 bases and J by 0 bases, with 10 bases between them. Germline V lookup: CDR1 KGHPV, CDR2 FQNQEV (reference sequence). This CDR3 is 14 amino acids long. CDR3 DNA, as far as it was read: TGTGCCAGCACCCCTGACAGTTCTGGAAATACGCTCTAT. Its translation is CASTPDSSGNTLY. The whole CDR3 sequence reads CASTPDSSGNTLYF. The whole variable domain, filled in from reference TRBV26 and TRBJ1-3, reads NSKVIQTPRYLVKGQGQKAKMRCIPEKGHPVVFWYQQNKNNEFKFLINFQNQEVLQQIDMTEKRFSAECPSNSPCSLEIQSSEAGDSALYLCASTPDSSGNTLYFGEGSRLIVV.

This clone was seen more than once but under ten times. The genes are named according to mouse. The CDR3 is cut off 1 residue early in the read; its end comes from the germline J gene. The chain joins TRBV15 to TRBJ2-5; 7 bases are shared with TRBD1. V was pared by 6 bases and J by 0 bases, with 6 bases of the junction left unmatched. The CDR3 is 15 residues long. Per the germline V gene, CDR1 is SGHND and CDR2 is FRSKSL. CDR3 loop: CASSQTGINQDTQYF. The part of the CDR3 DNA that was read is TGTGCCAGCAGCCAGACAGGGATTAACCAAGACACCCAGTAC.

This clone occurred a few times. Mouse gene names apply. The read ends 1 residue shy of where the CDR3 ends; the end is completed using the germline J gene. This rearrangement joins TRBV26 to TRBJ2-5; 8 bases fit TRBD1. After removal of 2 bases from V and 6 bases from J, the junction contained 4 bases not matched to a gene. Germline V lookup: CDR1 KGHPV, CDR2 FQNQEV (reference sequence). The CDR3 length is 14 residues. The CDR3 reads CASSLRQGKDTQYF. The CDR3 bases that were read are TGTGCCAGCAGTCTGCGACAGGGGAAGGACACCCAGTAC. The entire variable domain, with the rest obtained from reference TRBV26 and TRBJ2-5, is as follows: NSKVIQTPRYLVKGQGQKAKMRCIPEKGHPVVFWYQQNKNNEFKFLINFQNQEVLQQIDMTEKRFSAECPSNSPCSLEIQSSEAGDSALYLCASSLRQGKDTQYFGPGTRLLVL.

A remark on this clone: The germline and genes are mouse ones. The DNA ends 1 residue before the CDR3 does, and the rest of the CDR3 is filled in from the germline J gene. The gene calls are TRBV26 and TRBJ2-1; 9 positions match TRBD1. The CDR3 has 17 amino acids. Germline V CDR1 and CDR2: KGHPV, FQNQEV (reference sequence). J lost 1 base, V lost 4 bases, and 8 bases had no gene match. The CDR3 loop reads CASSPYRGQGNYAEQFF. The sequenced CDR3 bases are TGTGCCAGCAGTCCTTACCGAGGACAGGGGAACTATGCTGAGCAGTTC.

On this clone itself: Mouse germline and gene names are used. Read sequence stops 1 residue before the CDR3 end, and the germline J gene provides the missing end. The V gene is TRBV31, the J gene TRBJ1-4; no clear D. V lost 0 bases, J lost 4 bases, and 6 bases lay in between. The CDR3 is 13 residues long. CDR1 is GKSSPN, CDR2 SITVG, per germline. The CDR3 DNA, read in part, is TGTGCCTGGAGTCTATACAGCAACGAAAGATTATTT. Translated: CAWSLYSNERLF. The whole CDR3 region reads CAWSLYSNERLFF.

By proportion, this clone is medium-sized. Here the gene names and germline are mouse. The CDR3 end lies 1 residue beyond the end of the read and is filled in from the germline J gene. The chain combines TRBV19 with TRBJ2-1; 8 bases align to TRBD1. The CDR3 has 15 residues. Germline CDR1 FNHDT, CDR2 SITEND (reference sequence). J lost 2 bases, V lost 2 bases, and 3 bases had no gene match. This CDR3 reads CASSISTGDYAEQFF. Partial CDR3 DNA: TGTGCCAGCAGTATCTCGACAGGGGACTATGCTGAGCAGTTC.

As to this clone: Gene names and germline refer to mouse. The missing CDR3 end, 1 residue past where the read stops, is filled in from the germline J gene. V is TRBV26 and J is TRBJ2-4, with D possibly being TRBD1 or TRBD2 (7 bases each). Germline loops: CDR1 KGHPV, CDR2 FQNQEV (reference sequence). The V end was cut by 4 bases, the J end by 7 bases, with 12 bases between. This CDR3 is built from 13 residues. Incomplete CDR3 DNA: TGTGCCAGCAGTCCTCAGGGGGGGGACACCTTGTAC. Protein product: CASSPQGGDTLY. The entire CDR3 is CASSPQGGDTLYF.

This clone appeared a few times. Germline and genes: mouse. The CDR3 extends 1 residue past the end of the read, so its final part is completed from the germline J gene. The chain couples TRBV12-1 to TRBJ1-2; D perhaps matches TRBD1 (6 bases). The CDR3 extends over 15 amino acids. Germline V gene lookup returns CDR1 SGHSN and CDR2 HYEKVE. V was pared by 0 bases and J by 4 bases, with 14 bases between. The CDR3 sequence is CASSLDFQGRSDYTF. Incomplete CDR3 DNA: TGTGCCAGCTCTCTCGACTTTCAGGGGCGCTCCGACTACACC.

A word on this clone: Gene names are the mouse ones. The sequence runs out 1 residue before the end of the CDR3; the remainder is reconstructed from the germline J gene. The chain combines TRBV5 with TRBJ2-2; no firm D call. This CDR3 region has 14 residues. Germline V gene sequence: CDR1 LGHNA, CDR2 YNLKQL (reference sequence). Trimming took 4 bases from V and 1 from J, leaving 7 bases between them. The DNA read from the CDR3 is TGTGCCAGCAGCCCCACAAGAAACACCGGGCAGCTCTAC. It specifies CASSPTRNTGQLY. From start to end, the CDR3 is CASSPTRNTGQLYF.

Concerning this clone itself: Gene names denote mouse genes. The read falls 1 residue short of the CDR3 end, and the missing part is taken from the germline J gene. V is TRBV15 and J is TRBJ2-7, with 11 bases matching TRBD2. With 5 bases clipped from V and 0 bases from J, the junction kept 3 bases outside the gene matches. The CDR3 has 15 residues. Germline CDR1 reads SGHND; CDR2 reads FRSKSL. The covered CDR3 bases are TGTGCCAGCAGTCGACTGGGGGGGAGCTCCTATGAACAGTAC. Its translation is CASSRLGGSSYEQY. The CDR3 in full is CASSRLGGSSYEQYF.

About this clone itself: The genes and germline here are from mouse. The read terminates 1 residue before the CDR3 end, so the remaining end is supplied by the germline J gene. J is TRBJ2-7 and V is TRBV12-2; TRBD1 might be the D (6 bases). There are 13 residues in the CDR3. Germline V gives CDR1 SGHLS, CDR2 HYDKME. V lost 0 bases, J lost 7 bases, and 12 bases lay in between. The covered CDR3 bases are TGTGCCAGCTCTCTCGAGGGGGTATGGGAACAGTAC. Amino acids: CASSLEGVWEQY. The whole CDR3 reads CASSLEGVWEQYF.

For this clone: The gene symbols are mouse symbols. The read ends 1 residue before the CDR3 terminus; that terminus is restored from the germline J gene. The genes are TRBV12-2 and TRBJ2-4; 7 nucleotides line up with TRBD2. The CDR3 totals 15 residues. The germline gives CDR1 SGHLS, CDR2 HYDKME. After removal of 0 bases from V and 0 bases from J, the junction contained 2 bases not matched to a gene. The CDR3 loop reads CASSLVGGSQNTLYF. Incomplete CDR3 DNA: TGTGCCAGCTCTCTCGTGGGGGGTAGTCAAAACACCTTGTAC.

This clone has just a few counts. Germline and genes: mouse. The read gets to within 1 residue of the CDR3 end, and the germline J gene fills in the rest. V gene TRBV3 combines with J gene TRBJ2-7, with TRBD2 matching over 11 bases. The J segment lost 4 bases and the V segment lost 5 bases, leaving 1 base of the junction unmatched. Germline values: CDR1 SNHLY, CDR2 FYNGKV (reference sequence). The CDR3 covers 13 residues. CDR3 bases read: TGTGCCAGCAGCCGGACTGGGGGGTATGAACAGTAC. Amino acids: CASSRTGGYEQY. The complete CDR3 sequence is CASSRTGGYEQYF.

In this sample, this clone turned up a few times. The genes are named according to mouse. CDR3 bases read: TGTGCCAGCAGCCTCGGGGTTAGTCAAAACACCTTGTAC. This gives the protein CASSLGVSQNTLY. The whole CDR3 sequence reads CASSLGVSQNTLYF. V usage is TRBV3 and J usage is TRBJ2-4; no clear D gene. Read coverage stops 1 residue before the CDR3 terminus; the germline J gene supplies the remainder. V lost 5 bases and J 0 bases, leaving 9 bases between the germline ends. Looked up from germline, CDR1 is SNHLY and CDR2 is FYNGKV (reference sequence). The CDR3 has 14 residues.

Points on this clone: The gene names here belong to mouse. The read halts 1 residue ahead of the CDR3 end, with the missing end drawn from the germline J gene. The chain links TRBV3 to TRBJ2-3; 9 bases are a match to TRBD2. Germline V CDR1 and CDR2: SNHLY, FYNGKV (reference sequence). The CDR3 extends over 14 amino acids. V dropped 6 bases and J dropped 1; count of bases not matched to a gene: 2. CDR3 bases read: TGTGCCAGCAGAAGGACTGGGGGTGCAGAAACGCTGTAT. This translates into CASRRTGGAETLY. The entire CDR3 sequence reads CASRRTGGAETLYF. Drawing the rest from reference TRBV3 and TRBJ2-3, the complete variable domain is GPKVLQIPSHQIIDMGQMVTLNCDPVSNHLYFYWYKQILGQQMEFLVNFYNGKVMEKSKLFKDQFSVERPDGSYFTLKIQPTALEDSAVYFCASRRTGGAETLYFGSGTRLTVL.

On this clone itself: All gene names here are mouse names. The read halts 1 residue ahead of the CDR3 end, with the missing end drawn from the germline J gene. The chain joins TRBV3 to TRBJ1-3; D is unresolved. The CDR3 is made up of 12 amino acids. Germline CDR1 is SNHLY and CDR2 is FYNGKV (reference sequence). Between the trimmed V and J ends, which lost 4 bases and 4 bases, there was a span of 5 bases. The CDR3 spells CASSSQGNTLYF. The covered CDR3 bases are TGTGCCAGCAGCTCACAGGGAAATACGCTCTAT. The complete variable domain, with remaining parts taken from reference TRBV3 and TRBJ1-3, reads GPKVLQIPSHQIIDMGQMVTLNCDPVSNHLYFYWYKQILGQQMEFLVNFYNGKVMEKSKLFKDQFSVERPDGSYFTLKIQPTALEDSAVYFCASSSQGNTLYFGEGSRLIVV.

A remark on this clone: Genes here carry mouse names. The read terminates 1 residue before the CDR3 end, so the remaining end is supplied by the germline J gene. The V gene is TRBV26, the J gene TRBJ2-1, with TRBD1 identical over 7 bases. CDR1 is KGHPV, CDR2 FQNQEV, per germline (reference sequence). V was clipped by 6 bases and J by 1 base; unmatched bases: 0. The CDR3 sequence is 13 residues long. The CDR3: CASRTGNYAEQFF. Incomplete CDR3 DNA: TGTGCCAGCAGGACAGGGAACTATGCTGAGCAGTTC.